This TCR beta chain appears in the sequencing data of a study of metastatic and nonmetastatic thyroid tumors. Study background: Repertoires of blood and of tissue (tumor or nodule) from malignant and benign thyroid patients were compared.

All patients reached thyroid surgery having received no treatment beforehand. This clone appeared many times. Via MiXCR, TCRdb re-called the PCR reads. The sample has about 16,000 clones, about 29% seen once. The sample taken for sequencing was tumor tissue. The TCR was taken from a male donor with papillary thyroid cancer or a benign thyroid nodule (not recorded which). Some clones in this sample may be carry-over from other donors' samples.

CDR3 sequence (DNA): TGTGCCAGCGCCCGGGGAGGGAGCACAGATACGCAGTATTTT. Its protein product is CASARGGSTDTQYF. The chain joins TRBV7-3 to TRBJ2-3; 7 nucleotides match TRBD2. CDR1 is SGHTA, CDR2 FQGTGA, per germline. The CDR3 is 14 residues long. The junction had 5 bases not matched to a gene; V was cut back by 8 bases and J by 0 bases.